This T cell receptor beta chain was profiled in a study of T cells after yellow fever vaccination. The CDR3 consists of 11 residues. V lost 7 bases and J lost 2, with 2 bases in between. Germline V gene lookup returns CDR1 MNHEY and CDR2 SVGEGT. The study made its TCR cDNA through 5'RACE template switching. That step introduced a universal primer site along with UMIs. TCRdb redid the calling of the 5' RACE reads with MiXCR, one entry per CDR3 protein. The data show more than 300,000 distinct CDR3 sequences, about 10% seen once. The chain has TRBV6-2 or TRBV6-3 and TRBJ2-2; unclear D gene. This TCR was sampled from a man aged 18 to 29 who received the YFV17D yellow fever vaccine. The starting material was CD4+ T cells sorted from PBMCs, obtained 45 days after the yellow fever booster vaccination. CDR3 loop: CASKNTGELFF. CDR3 sequence (DNA): TGTGCCAGCAAAAACACCGGGGAGCTGTTTTTT.